This T cell receptor (delta chain) was identified in a study of γδ T cells in repeated Plasmodium falciparum infection. Study-wide context: Donors were malaria-exposed Malian children or age- and gender-matched Australian children.

Each sorted gammadelta sample had TRG and TRD chains sequenced. TCRdb re-analyzed the multiplex PCR reads via CATT. Among under 50,000 delta-chain clones listed, around 1.6% were seen once. This clone was detected a few times. Only one base separates this from a far larger clonotype, so it likely reflects a read error. The sample carries other DNA sequences with the same CDR3. The receptor's source is a pool of human donors (malaria-infected and uninfected, not separated). Sequenced material: gamma-delta T cells from blood.

The CDR3 loop reads CACDTVNGGYATYTDKLIF. Written as DNA, the CDR3 is TGTGCCTGTGACACCGTGAATGGGGGATACGCGACGTACACCGATAAACTCATCTTC. The chain couples TRDV2 to TRDJ1; TRDD3 matches 11 bases. CDR1 and CDR2 from the germline V gene are GEAIGNYY and EKD. The CDR3 runs 19 residues.